The 19 T cell receptor beta chains below come from one sample, sequenced in a study of cytomegalovirus exposure and HLA in healthy donors (dated by TCRdb to about 2017). The library was generated by the immunoSEQ multiplex PCR assay. The multiplex PCR relied on a mix of 60 forward primers for TCR Vbeta segments and 13 reverse primers for TCR Jbeta segments. TCRdb mirrors the immuneACCESS table, restricted to in-frame sequences. Some clones are absent from its copies; in checked studies, under half trace to an unresolved V gene, and the reason for the others is unknown. Recorded for this sample are about 93,000 clones; 65% to 85% of them occurred a single time. The leading ten clones occupy 3.8% of the sample. Sequenced input: PBMCs. The receptors derive from a man aged 45-65 years in good health and CMV-seronegative.

This chain links TRBV29-1 with TRBJ2-1; TRBD1 might be the D (6 bases). The V gene's germline CDR1 is SQVTM and CDR2 ANQGSEA. CDR3 length: 13 amino acids. The V end lost 5 bases, the J end lost 3 bases, and 11 bases lay between the germline ends. CDR3 nucleotides: TGCAGCGTTTGGGGGCAAGGCTACAATGAGCAGTTCTTC. Translated, it gives CSVWGQGYNEQFF.

The rearrangement uses TRBV27 and TRBJ1-2, with D possibly TRBD1 on 5 matching bases. The germline CDR1 and CDR2 sequences are MNHEY and SMNVEV (reference sequence). The CDR3 runs 14 residues. With 3 bases removed from V and 5 bases from J, the gap between germline ends came to 13 bases. The CDR3 DNA is TGTGCCAGCAGTTTGAACAGGAACTCTTATGGCTACACCTTC. Translation: CASSLNRNSYGYTF.

To note about this clone: An end of the junction does not agree with germline; a read error may underlie this. Additional DNA sequences in this sample encode the identical CDR3. V gene TRBV5-6 combines with J gene TRBJ1-1, with unresolved D. CDR1 and CDR2 from the germline V gene are SGHDT and YYEEEE. This CDR3 region has 11 residues. The CDR3 nucleotides are TGTGCCAGCAGCTTCGGGTATGAAGCCTTCTTT. Encoded protein: CASSFGYEAFF.

This clone was seen more than once but under ten times. The rearrangement uses TRBV7-2 and TRBJ2-7, with D uncertain. Looked up from germline, CDR1 is SGHTA and CDR2 is FQGNSA. V lost 6 bases, J lost 3 bases, and 15 bases lay in between. CDR3 length: 14 residues. CDR3 coding DNA: TGTGCCAGCAGTTTCATGAGCGTCGGCTACGAGCAGTACTTC. Translating it yields CASSFMSVGYEQYF.

Written as DNA, the CDR3 is TGCAGCGTGGGTGAAAAGGGGCACTATGGCTACACCTTC. Residues: CSVGEKGHYGYTF. J is TRBJ1-2 and V is TRBV29-1; a possible D gene is TRBD1 (5 bases). CDR3 length: 13 residues. Per the germline V gene, CDR1 is SQVTM and CDR2 is ANQGSEA. V was trimmed by 6 bases and J by 3 bases, leaving 14 bases between them.

The V gene is TRBV20-1, the J gene TRBJ1-1, with D possibly matching TRBD1 (5 bases). The germline V gene encodes CDR1 DFQATT and CDR2 SNEGSKA (reference sequence). CDR3 length: 11 residues. With 3 bases removed from V and 7 bases from J, the gap between germline ends came to 9 bases. DNA of the CDR3: TGCAGTGCTAGGACAGTTGGTGAAGCTTTCTTT. Encoded protein: CSARTVGEAFF.

J is TRBJ2-2 and V is TRBV28, with 7 bases matching TRBD1. CDR1 and CDR2 from the germline V gene are MDHEN and SYDVKM. V shed 7 bases and J 3 bases; nucleotides not matched to a gene: 11. The CDR3 runs 16 residues. The CDR3 bases are TGTGCCAGCATTCCTTTAGGGGGCGAAGACACCGGGGAGCTGTTTTTT. It specifies CASIPLGGEDTGELFF.

The rearrangement links TRBV14 to TRBJ2-5; no reliable D call. The assigned J gene may be wrong: the sequence end matches TRBJ2-7 better. This CDR3 is built from 12 residues. Germline assignment: CDR1 SGHDN and CDR2 FVKESK. In DNA, the CDR3 is TGTGCCAGCAGCCGGAGTTCTTACGAGCAGTACTTC. The encoded protein is CASSRSSYEQYF.

J is TRBJ2-7 and V is TRBV9, with D maybe TRBD1 (6 bases). V was clipped by 0 bases and J by 2 bases, with 18 bases between them. Germline V gives CDR1 SGDLS, CDR2 YYNGEE. This CDR3 has 17 amino acids. This CDR3 is CASSVGLGGSSPYEQYF. The DNA of the CDR3 is TGTGCCAGCAGCGTAGGATTAGGGGGTAGCAGCCCCTACGAGCAGTACTTC.

The chain recombines TRBV6-6 with TRBJ2-5; 8 bases line up with TRBD1. Germline trimming cut 9 bases from V and 2 bases from J; bases unmatched to any gene: 14. Germline CDR1 reads MNHNY; CDR2 reads SVGAGI (reference sequence). CDR3 size: 16 residues. In DNA form, the CDR3 reads TGTGCCAGTATCACCGGACAGGGAGTAGGTCAAGAGACCCAGTACTTC. This sequence encodes CASITGQGVGQETQYF.

The CDR3 DNA reads TGTGCCTGGAGTGTGCAGGGAACCCCTTCAGAGACCCAGTACTTC. Its translation: CAWSVQGTPSETQYF. This chain connects TRBV30 to TRBJ2-5, with TRBD1 as a possible D gene (5 bases). Germline loops: CDR1 GTSNPN, CDR2 SVGIG (reference sequence). V was trimmed by 0 bases and J by 4 bases, leaving 15 bases between them. This CDR3 spans 15 amino acids.

The J gene is TRBJ2-7, the V gene TRBV5-6; D is undetermined. The CDR3 is 12 residues long. V gave up 1 base and J gave up 6 bases, with 8 bases separating them. The germline CDR1 and CDR2 sequences are SGHDT and YYEEEE. In DNA, the CDR3 is TGTGCCAGCAGCTTGAGCAGGTTCGAGCAGTACTTC. It specifies CASSLSRFEQYF. Filled out from reference TRBV5-6 and TRBJ2-7, the complete variable domain reads DAGVTQSPTHLIKTRGQQVTLRCSPKSGHDTVSWYQQALGQGPQFIFQYYEEEERQRGNFPDRFSGHQFPNYSSELNVNALLLGDSALYLCASSLSRFEQYFGPGTRLTVT.

In its sample, this clone was seen a few times. The chain recombines TRBV7-6 with TRBJ2-7; D not certain. The CDR3 length is 13 residues. CDR1 SGHVS and CDR2 FNYEAQ come from the germline V gene. The V end was cut by 4 bases, the J end by 3 bases, with 10 bases between. The chain's CDR3 is CASSSGPNYEQYF. CDR3 DNA: TGTGCCAGCAGCTCGGGTCCCAACTACGAGCAGTACTTC.

For this clone: Sequence at one end of the junction differs from germline and may be a read error. The chain uses TRBV7-7 and TRBJ2-1; maybe TRBD1 (5 bases). The CDR3 loop spans 14 amino acids. Germline lookup yields CDR1 SSHAT and CDR2 FNYEAQ (reference sequence). CDR3 protein: CASSLLTEVDEQFF. The CDR3 DNA reads TGTGCTAGCAGCTTACTGACAGAGGTCGATGAGCAGTTCTTC.

The chain has TRBV6-5 and TRBJ1-1; D may be TRBD1 (6 bases). CDR3 length: 14 residues. The V and J ends lost 10 bases and 0 bases respectively, with 15 bases between them. Germline assignment: CDR1 MNHEY and CDR2 SVGAGI. CDR3 DNA sequence: TGTGCCACCCTACCAAGGGGGATGAACACTGAAGCTTTCTTT. Translated: CATLPRGMNTEAFF.

The V call is TRBV27, the J call TRBJ2-7, with 9 bases lining up with TRBD1. This CDR3 comprises 15 residues. The ends lost 5 bases at V and 6 bases at J; junction bases unmatched: 11. In germline, CDR1 is MNHEY, CDR2 SMNVEV (reference sequence). CDR3 sequence reads: CASSASGTGWSEQYF. The DNA for the CDR3 is TGTGCCAGCAGTGCCTCCGGGACAGGGTGGAGCGAGCAGTACTTC.

The chain is built from TRBV15 and TRBJ1-2; 9 bases map to TRBD1. J lost 6 bases, V lost 0 bases, and 2 bases had no gene match. This CDR3 has 14 amino acids. In germline, CDR1 is LNHNV, CDR2 YYDKDF (reference sequence). The CDR3 is CATSRDGTGNGYTF. The CDR3 DNA reads as TGTGCCACCAGCAGAGATGGGACAGGGAATGGCTACACCTTC.

The CDR3 loop is CASSAYSGTSGEQFF. For the CDR3, the DNA is TGTGCCAGCAGCGCTTACTCCGGGACTAGCGGTGAGCAGTTCTTC. This chain connects TRBV9 to TRBJ2-1, with 11 bases that match TRBD2. There are 15 residues in the CDR3. Per germline, CDR1 SGDLS and CDR2 YYNGEE. The ends lost 3 bases at V and 9 bases at J; junction bases unmatched: 8.

This clone has a handful of counts. This rearrangement joins TRBV5-6 to TRBJ1-2, with TRBD1 identical over 9 bases. CDR1 SGHDT and CDR2 YYEEEE come from the germline V gene. The trim removed 4 bases at V and 6 bases at J, leaving 7 bases unmatched. The CDR3 contains 14 residues. The CDR3, as DNA: TGTGCCAGCAGCACAGGGGGCTCGGCGCATGGCTACACCTTC. This sequence encodes CASSTGGSAHGYTF.